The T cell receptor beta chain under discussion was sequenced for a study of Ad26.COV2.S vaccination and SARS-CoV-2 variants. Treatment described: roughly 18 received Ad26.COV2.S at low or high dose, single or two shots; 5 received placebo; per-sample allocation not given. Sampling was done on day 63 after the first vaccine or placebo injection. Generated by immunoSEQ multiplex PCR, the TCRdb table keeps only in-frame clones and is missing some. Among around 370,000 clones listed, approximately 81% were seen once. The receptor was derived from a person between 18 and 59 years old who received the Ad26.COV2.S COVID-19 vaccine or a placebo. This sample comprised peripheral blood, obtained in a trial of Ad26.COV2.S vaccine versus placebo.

The CDR3 loop is CASSFTANTEAFF. The CDR3, as DNA: TGTGCCAGCAGCTTTACAGCGAACACTGAAGCTTTCTTT. The chain has TRBV11-3 and TRBJ1-1; D not resolved. V lost 3 bases to trimming and J lost 1 base, with 6 bases between them. Germline assignment: CDR1 SGHNT and CDR2 YENEEA. The CDR3 runs 13 residues.